These 28 T cell receptor beta chains were all obtained from the same sample, sequenced in a study of blood T cell repertoires in COVID-19. Libraries were prepared by immunoSEQ multiplex PCR; TCRdb keeps only in-frame clonotypes and omits some of them. The sample lists 190,000 or so clones, roughly 83% occurring once. What was sequenced was PBMCs or T cells enriched from blood (not recorded which). The receptors were sampled from a woman younger than 45 who had recovered from COVID-19.

There are a few counts of this clone. V usage is TRBV9 and J usage is TRBJ2-7; a weak D match, TRBD2 (5 bases). The V gene lost 3 bases and the J gene lost 1 base, with 23 bases spanning the gap. Germline V gene data show CDR1 as SGDLS and CDR2 as YYNGEE. This CDR3 region has 18 residues. CDR3 amino acids: CASSAAEAGPPSSYEQYF. DNA of the CDR3: TGTGCCAGCAGCGCGGCGGAGGCTGGACCTCCTTCTTCCTACGAGCAGTACTTC.

The chain recombines TRBV2 with TRBJ1-6; TRBD1 agrees at 12 bases. This CDR3 comprises 16 residues. Germline V gives CDR1 SNHLY, CDR2 FYNNEI. V lost 7 bases, J lost 10 bases, and 11 bases stayed unmatched. In DNA form, the CDR3 reads TGTGCCAGCATCCTAACTTCCGGGACAGGGGGCTCACCCCTCCACTTT. This translates into CASILTSGTGGSPLHF.

The chain couples TRBV27 to TRBJ2-7; D is perhaps TRBD2 (5 bases). The CDR3 runs 16 residues. Germline V gene data show CDR1 as MNHEY and CDR2 as SMNVEV (reference sequence). V was trimmed by 5 bases and J by 0 bases, leaving 17 bases between them. CDR3 DNA sequence: TGTGCCAGCAGTCCTGCCCCCGGGATCTCCTCCTACGAGCAGTACTTC. It specifies CASSPAPGISSYEQYF.

The rearrangement links TRBV3-1 (or the pseudogene TRBV3-2) to TRBJ2-1, with 10 positions matching TRBD2. Germline CDR1 reads LGHDT; CDR2 reads YNNKEL (reference sequence). This CDR3 has 17 residues. V lost 0 bases and J lost 4; bases outside the gene matches: 6. CDR3 sequence reads: CASSQDFGLAAYNEQFF. Here the CDR3 DNA reads TGTGCCAGCAGCCAAGATTTTGGACTAGCGGCTTACAATGAGCAGTTCTTC.

V is TRBV18 and J is TRBJ1-6; TRBD1 matches 10 bases. The CDR3 is 16 amino acids. Trimming cost V 6 bases and J 7 bases; bases outside gene matches: 9. Germline CDR1 is KGHSH and CDR2 is LQKENI. The chain's CDR3 is CASSSVGTGENSPLHF. CDR3 nucleotides: TGTGCCAGCTCGTCGGTCGGGACAGGGGAAAATTCACCCCTCCACTTT.

This chain links TRBV7-9 with TRBJ2-1, with D possibly being TRBD2 (6 bases). The germline V gene encodes CDR1 SEHNR and CDR2 FQNEAQ (reference sequence). V was cut by 5 bases and J by 8 bases, with 19 bases left in between. CDR3 length: 15 residues. CDR3 coding DNA: TGTGCCAGCAGCCGGGCGGGGAAGAACGGGTATGAGCAGTTCTTC. This encodes CASSRAGKNGYEQFF.

This clone was seen once. V is TRBV9 and J is TRBJ2-5; 7 nucleotides line up with TRBD1. Per the germline V gene, CDR1 is SGDLS and CDR2 is YYNGEE. CDR3 length equals 14 residues. J gave up 2 bases and V 3 bases, and 4 bases lay outside the gene matches. CDR3 nucleotide sequence: TGTGCCAGCAGCGCGGGACAGCAACAAGAGACCCAGTACTTC. This translates into CASSAGQQQETQYF.

This sequence joins TRBV9 and TRBJ1-2; D remains ambiguous. In germline, CDR1 is SGDLS, CDR2 YYNGEE. Trimming stripped 0 bases from V and 7 bases from J, with 7 bases between. CDR3 size: 12 residues. The CDR3 DNA reads as TGTGCCAGCAGCGTAGAGGCGGGTGGCTACACCTTC. This codes for CASSVEAGGYTF.

This chain links TRBV6-4 with TRBJ1-2; 7 bases are shared with TRBD1. The length of the CDR3 is 14 residues. The V gene's germline CDR1 is MRHNA and CDR2 SNTAGT. After removal of 4 bases from V and 5 bases from J, the junction contained 7 bases not matched to a gene. The CDR3 loop is CASSVDREAYGYTF. The DNA for the CDR3 is TGTGCCAGCAGTGTTGACAGGGAGGCTTATGGCTACACCTTC.

The genes are TRBV3-1 (or the pseudogene TRBV3-2) and TRBJ2-7; 14 nucleotides align to TRBD2. CDR3 length: 20 amino acids. In germline, CDR1 is LGHDT, CDR2 YNNKEL (reference sequence). V was clipped by 0 bases and J by 0 bases; unmatched bases: 10. The chain's CDR3 is CASSQEGRLAGGPSSYEQYF. The DNA of the CDR3 is TGTGCCAGCAGCCAAGAAGGAAGACTAGCGGGAGGGCCTAGCTCCTACGAGCAGTACTTC.

This rearrangement joins TRBV5-1 to TRBJ2-7, with TRBD2 matching 11 bases. CDR1 is SGHRS, CDR2 YFSETQ, per germline. The length of the CDR3 is 16 residues. Unmatched junction bases numbered 13, after V lost 4 bases and J lost 7 bases. CDR3 sequence reads: CASSLQGSGRAGEQYF. The CDR3 nucleotides read TGCGCCAGCAGCCTCCAAGGTAGCGGGAGGGCCGGGGAGCAGTACTTC.

This rearrangement joins TRBV15 to TRBJ1-6; 12 bases are shared with TRBD1. There are 16 residues in the CDR3. Germline CDR1 LNHNV, CDR2 YYDKDF (reference sequence). The ends lost 0 bases at V and 9 bases at J; junction bases unmatched: 3. In DNA, the CDR3 is TGTGCCACCAGCAGAGATGGGACAGGGGGCTCTTCACCCCTCCACTTT. This encodes CATSRDGTGGSSPLHF.

The chain links TRBV19 to TRBJ2-6; 8 nucleotides agree with TRBD1. With 5 bases clipped from V and 2 bases from J, the junction kept 11 bases outside the gene matches. The CDR3 has 18 residues. Germline lookup yields CDR1 LNHDA and CDR2 SQIVND (reference sequence). This chain's CDR3 is CASSLIGQGSAGANVLTF. The CDR3 DNA is TGTGCCAGTAGTCTGATAGGACAGGGTTCTGCTGGGGCCAACGTCCTGACTTTC.

CDR3 loop: CASTRDSYNSPLHF. The CDR3 DNA sequence: TGTGCCAGTACGCGGGACTCTTATAATTCACCCCTCCACTTT. The gene calls are TRBV19 and TRBJ1-6; weak D call: TRBD1 (5 bases). Germline CDR1 reads LNHDA; CDR2 reads SQIVND (reference sequence). Trimming removed 7 bases from V and 4 bases from J, with 11 bases in between. This CDR3 spans 14 amino acids. Variable domain in full (rest from reference TRBV19 and TRBJ1-6): DGGITQSPKYLFRKEGQNVTLSCEQNLNHDAMYWYRQDPGQGLRLIYYSQIVNDFQKGDIAEGYSVSREKKESFPLTVTSAQKNPTAFYLCASTRDSYNSPLHFGNGTRLTVT.

The chain employs TRBV7-3 and TRBJ2-1, with D tentatively TRBD2 (5 bases). Germline lookup yields CDR1 SGHTA and CDR2 FQGTGA. This CDR3 has 13 amino acids. V shed 1 base and J shed 6 bases, with 7 bases lying between them. Here the CDR3 reads CASSLRGVNEQFF. In DNA, the CDR3 is TGTGCCAGCAGCTTAAGGGGAGTCAATGAGCAGTTCTTC.

V and J are TRBV11-2 and TRBJ2-7; 10 bases agree with TRBD1. This CDR3 spans 15 amino acids. Trimming took 1 base from V and 3 from J; bases not matched to a gene: 3. The germline V gene has CDR1 SGHAT and CDR2 FQNNGV. The CDR3 DNA reads as TGTGCCAGCAGCTTAGGGACAGGGGGATACTACGAGCAGTACTTC. Translation: CASSLGTGGYYEQYF.

As regards this clone: Additional DNA sequences in this sample encode the identical CDR3. The chain uses TRBV18 and TRBJ2-2, with D perhaps TRBD1 (5 bases). The CDR3 runs 15 residues. CDR1 and CDR2 (germline): KGHSH, LQKENI. Trimming took 2 bases from V and 4 from J, leaving 11 bases between them. CDR3 coding DNA: TGTGCCAGCTCACCAAGGCAGGGTAGCACCGGGGAGCTGTTTTTT. Amino acids: CASSPRQGSTGELFF.

The V gene is TRBV4-1, the J gene TRBJ1-1, with D maybe TRBD1 (5 bases). The CDR3 runs to 13 residues. Germline CDR1 MGHRA, CDR2 YSYEKL. The V end lost 3 bases, the J end lost 1 base, and 6 bases lay between the germline ends. CDR3 bases: TGCGCCAGCAGCCACGGGGGGAACACTGAAGCTTTCTTT. Protein product: CASSHGGNTEAFF.

The gene calls are TRBV6-5 and TRBJ1-2; D is uncertain. The CDR3 has 15 residues. V was cut by 0 bases and J by 6 bases, with 14 bases left in between. Germline CDR1 reads MNHEY; CDR2 reads SVGAGI. CDR3 in DNA: TGTGCCAGCAGTTACTCTTTGGTCTCGAGTGATGGCTACACCTTC. Protein product: CASSYSLVSSDGYTF.

The CDR3 DNA is TGTGCCAGTAGTATAATGGGCTCTAATGAAAAACTGTTTTTT. Its protein product is CASSIMGSNEKLFF. V gene TRBV19 combines with J gene TRBJ1-4; D gene uncertain. V was shortened by 2 bases and J by 3 bases, with 7 bases between the two germline ends. CDR3 size: 14 residues. The germline gives CDR1 LNHDA, CDR2 SQIVND (reference sequence).

This rearrangement joins TRBV7-8 to TRBJ2-2, with D possibly being TRBD2 (6 bases). Germline V CDR1 and CDR2: SGHVS, FQNEAQ. Deletions cut 4 bases from V and 6 bases from J, with 9 bases between. The CDR3 spans 13 residues. In DNA, the CDR3 is TGTGCCAGCAGCTCGGCTAGCGCCGGGGAGCTGTTTTTT. Translated: CASSSASAGELFF. Together with reference TRBV7-8 and TRBJ2-2, the CDR3 gives the full variable domain: GAGVSQSPRYKVAKRGQDVALRCDPISGHVSLFWYQQALGQGPEFLTYFQNEAQLDKSGLPSDRFFAERPEGSVSTLKIQRTQQEDSAVYLCASSSASAGELFFGEGSRLTVL.

The chain has TRBV28 and TRBJ1-2; TRBD1 might be the D (6 bases). Trimming took 6 bases from V and 0 from J, leaving 14 bases between them. The CDR3 is 15 residues long. CDR1 MDHEN and CDR2 SYDVKM come from the germline V gene. The CDR3 nucleotides are TGTGCCAGCAGCCCTCCCTCAGGGGCTAACTATGGCTACACCTTC. Protein: CASSPPSGANYGYTF.

The chain uses TRBV5-6 and TRBJ2-3, with D perhaps TRBD2 (5 bases). Trimming stripped 4 bases from V and 7 bases from J, with 10 bases between. This CDR3 is built from 12 residues. Germline V lookup: CDR1 SGHDT, CDR2 YYEEEE. The DNA of the CDR3 is TGTGCCAGCAGCGAGGCGGGCTATACGCAGTATTTT. Translation gives CASSEAGYTQYF. The complete variable domain, with remaining parts taken from reference TRBV5-6 and TRBJ2-3, reads DAGVTQSPTHLIKTRGQQVTLRCSPKSGHDTVSWYQQALGQGPQFIFQYYEEEERQRGNFPDRFSGHQFPNYSSELNVNALLLGDSALYLCASSEAGYTQYFGPGTRLTVL.

For the CDR3, the DNA is TGTGCCAGCTCACTCGGGACAGCTAGCACAGATACGCAGTATTTT. Encoded protein: CASSLGTASTDTQYF. V gene TRBV18 combines with J gene TRBJ2-3; 7 bases agree with TRBD1. Germline V CDR1 and CDR2: KGHSH, LQKENI. This CDR3 region has 15 residues. V lost 4 bases and J lost 0; bases outside the gene matches: 4. The full variable domain, its missing parts supplied by reference TRBV18 and TRBJ2-3, is NAGVMQNPRHLVRRRGQEARLRCSPMKGHSHVYWYRQLPEEGLKFMVYLQKENIIDESGMPKERFSAEFPKEGPSILRIQQVVRGDSAAYFCASSLGTASTDTQYFGPGTRLTVL.

The chain has TRBV19 and TRBJ1-6; D may be TRBD1 (5 bases). The V gene's germline CDR1 is LNHDA and CDR2 SQIVND (reference sequence). V gave up 8 bases and J gave up 8 bases, with 13 bases separating them. The CDR3 extends over 13 amino acids. The CDR3 bases are TGTGCCAGTCAAACGCAAGGGGATTCACCCCTCCACTTT. Its protein product is CASQTQGDSPLHF.

With regard to this clone: At one of its ends the junction is not consistent with the germline gene, which may arise from a read error. The CDR3 sequence is CASSPRTGGLDF. The CDR3 DNA is TGTGCCAGCAGCCCCAGGACGGGGGGTTTGGATTTT. V is TRBV7-2 and J is TRBJ2-3, with TRBD2 matching over 7 bases. Germline V gives CDR1 SGHTA, CDR2 FQGNSA. The CDR3 covers 12 residues.

V usage is TRBV5-1 and J usage is TRBJ1-2, with D uncertain. The germline V gene encodes CDR1 SGHRS and CDR2 YFSETQ. CDR3 length equals 13 residues. V was pared by 4 bases and J by 2 bases, with 9 bases between. The CDR3 coding sequence is TGCGCCAGCAGCCAAGGGAGGAACTATGGCTACACCTTC. It is translated as CASSQGRNYGYTF.

This chain joins TRBV19 and TRBJ1-5; the match to TRBD1 covers 8 bases. Germline CDR1 and CDR2: LNHDA and SQIVND (reference sequence). V lost 1 base, J lost 6 bases, and 8 bases stayed unmatched. This CDR3 is 16 amino acids long. The CDR3: CASSIGVQGARQPQHF. The CDR3 DNA reads as TGTGCCAGTAGTATAGGGGTCCAGGGGGCGCGTCAGCCCCAGCATTTT.